This T cell receptor (beta chain) was obtained from a study of CD8+ T cells in alopecia areata. Trimming removed 7 bases from V and 2 bases from J, with 3 bases in between. CDR3 length: 11 residues. Germline V gene data show CDR1 as MNHNS and CDR2 as SASEGT. Treatment described: oral pan-JAK inhibitor, 5-10 mg twice daily. In each case, RNA was isolated and then reverse transcribed into cDNA as the sequencing template. Data came from immunoSEQ multiplex PCR; TCRdb stores just in-frame clones and leaves some out. The sample has around 120,000 clones, about half seen once. This receptor was identified in a human donor with alopecia areata. The V and J genes are TRBV6-1 and TRBJ2-1; D not certain. Sequencing used CD4+ T cells sorted from blood, obtained at week 4, from a patient treated with tofacitinib. The DNA of the CDR3 is TGTGCCAGCACGACCTACAATGAGCAGTTCTTC. Residues: CASTTYNEQFF.